The 18 T cell receptor beta chains presented below share a single source sample, sequenced in a study of blood T cell repertoires in COVID-19. Sequencing was performed with immunoSEQ multiplex PCR; in TCRdb, only in-frame clones are kept and a portion is missing. This sample has about 140,000 clones, with 85% to 90% found just once. The source material was peripheral blood. These receptors were taken from a man aged 50-59 years with active COVID-19.

V gene TRBV2 combines with J gene TRBJ2-3; a weak D match, TRBD1 (6 bases). Trimming took off 7 bases at V and 0 bases at J, with 11 bases between the two ends. Germline-derived CDR1 and CDR2 are SNHLY and FYNNEI. The CDR3 loop spans 14 amino acids. The CDR3 region has the DNA TGTGCCAGCACGAGAGACAGGAGCACAGATACGCAGTATTTT. Its translation: CASTRDRSTDTQYF.

This chain connects TRBV28 to TRBJ1-5; the match to TRBD1 covers 7 bases. The CDR3 has 15 amino acids. V dropped 5 bases and J dropped 4; count of bases not matched to a gene: 8. Germline V gene data show CDR1 as MDHEN and CDR2 as SYDVKM. This CDR3 reads CASSLTGQRNQPQHF. In DNA form, the CDR3 reads TGTGCCAGCAGTCTAACGGGACAGAGAAATCAGCCCCAGCATTTT. Variable domain in full (rest from reference TRBV28 and TRBJ1-5): DVKVTQSSRYLVKRTGEKVFLECVQDMDHENMFWYRQDPGLGLRLIYFSYDVKMKEKGDIPEGYSVSREKKERFSLILESASTNQTSMYLCASSLTGQRNQPQHFGDGTRLSIL.

V is TRBV5-1 and J is TRBJ1-5, with D tentatively TRBD1 (5 bases). V was pared by 3 bases and J by 5 bases, with 12 bases between. This CDR3 is built from 14 residues. The germline V gene has CDR1 SGHRS and CDR2 YFSETQ. CDR3: CASSSTGPDQPQHF. The CDR3 bases are TGCGCCAGCAGCTCTACAGGTCCGGATCAGCCCCAGCATTTT.

CDR3 sequence: CASSQQGGLGGYTF. Here the CDR3 DNA reads TGTGCCAGCAGCCAACAGGGGGGGCTGGGAGGCTACACCTTC. The V call is TRBV7-9, the J call TRBJ1-2; 8 bases line up with TRBD1. From germline, CDR1 is SEHNR and CDR2 FQNEAQ (reference sequence). Unmatched junction bases numbered 10, after V lost 5 bases and J lost 8 bases. The CDR3 length is 14 residues.

The CDR3 region is CASSLGGREAFF. CDR3 nucleotide sequence: TGTGCCAGCAGCTTGGGTGGGAGGGAAGCTTTCTTT. The chain uses TRBV5-6 and TRBJ1-1; D unclear. This CDR3 is built from 12 residues. Germline V gene data show CDR1 as SGHDT and CDR2 as YYEEEE. V was clipped by 0 bases and J by 8 bases, with 8 bases between them.

This clone has a handful of counts. This rearrangement joins TRBV5-4 to TRBJ1-6, with D uncertain. The germline V gene has CDR1 SGHNT and CDR2 YYREEE (reference sequence). V shed 7 bases and J shed 8 bases, with 10 bases lying between them. The CDR3 totals 12 residues. CDR3 sequence: CASQVWDSPLHF. CDR3 in DNA: TGTGCCAGCCAGGTTTGGGATTCACCCCTCCACTTT.

The V call is TRBV5-5, the J call TRBJ1-1; TRBD1 might be the D (6 bases). This CDR3 comprises 14 residues. Per the germline V gene, CDR1 is SGHKS and CDR2 is YYEKEE (reference sequence). The ends were cut back, 3 bases at V and 1 base at J, with 10 bases in the middle. CDR3 sequence: CASSWDKSNTEAFF. In DNA form, the CDR3 reads TGTGCCAGCAGCTGGGACAAATCGAACACTGAAGCTTTCTTT.

The chain joins TRBV5-4 to TRBJ1-1, with D possibly being TRBD1 (5 bases). The CDR3 covers 13 residues. Deletions cut 4 bases from V and 4 bases from J, with 11 bases between. CDR1 is SGHNT, CDR2 YYREEE, per germline (reference sequence). The CDR3 bases are TGTGCCAGCAGCCAGGAGGGGCGCACTGAAGCTTTCTTT. This encodes CASSQEGRTEAFF.

V is TRBV7-2 and J is TRBJ2-7; D might be TRBD1 (5 bases). The CDR3 spans 15 residues. CDR1 and CDR2 from the germline V gene are SGHTA and FQGNSA. V was clipped by 1 base and J by 1 base, with 11 bases between them. The DNA for the CDR3 is TGTGCCAGCAGCTTAGTCCCAGGGTATTCCTACGAGCAGTACTTC. The encoded protein is CASSLVPGYSYEQYF.

The genes are TRBV6-5 and TRBJ2-5; TRBD2 matches at 10 bases. There are 13 residues in the CDR3. Germline CDR1 MNHEY, CDR2 SVGAGI. With 10 bases clipped from V and 1 base from J, the junction kept 3 bases outside the gene matches. The CDR3 DNA follows: TGTGCCACCTGGACTAGCGGCCAAGAGACCCAGTACTTC. Protein: CATWTSGQETQYF.

The V and J genes are TRBV5-1 and TRBJ2-6; 7 nucleotides match TRBD1. This CDR3 comprises 16 residues. Trimming removed 4 bases from V and 1 base from J; junction bases left unmatched: 5. Looked up from germline, CDR1 is SGHRS and CDR2 is YFSETQ. The CDR3 DNA reads TGCGCCAGCAGCACCGGGACAGCTTCTGGGGCCAACGTCCTGACTTTC. Translation gives CASSTGTASGANVLTF. Based on the CDR3 plus reference TRBV5-1 and TRBJ2-6, the full variable domain is KAGVTQTPRYLIKTRGQQVTLSCSPISGHRSVSWYQQTPGQGLQFLFEYFSETQRNKGNFPGRFSGRQFSNSRSEMNVSTLELGDSALYLCASSTGTASGANVLTFGAGSRLTVL.

This clone was detected only a few times. V and J are TRBV7-9 and TRBJ1-1; 8 positions match TRBD1. This CDR3 is 13 amino acids long. The V segment lost 7 bases and the J segment 4 bases; nucleotides outside the gene matches: 5. The germline V gene encodes CDR1 SEHNR and CDR2 FQNEAQ (reference sequence). The DNA for the CDR3 is TGTGCCAGCAACGACAGGGGCGGCACTGAAGCTTTCTTT. Its protein product is CASNDRGGTEAFF.

This chain links TRBV5-1 with TRBJ2-7; 7 nucleotides align to TRBD1. The germline gives CDR1 SGHRS, CDR2 YFSETQ. With V trimmed by 5 bases and J by 3 bases, 8 bases remained unmatched. The CDR3 runs 14 residues. CDR3 sequence (DNA): TGCGCCAGCAGACCTCCGGACAGGTTCTACGAGCAGTACTTC. It specifies CASRPPDRFYEQYF.

The chain employs TRBV4-1 and TRBJ2-2, with TRBD2 matching 13 bases. With 4 bases clipped from V and 7 bases from J, the junction kept 9 bases outside the gene matches. The CDR3 is 17 residues long. Germline V CDR1 and CDR2: MGHRA, YSYEKL. In nucleotides, the CDR3 is TGCGCCAGCAGCCCCTGGACTAGCGGGGGACTGGTCGGGGAGCTGTTTTTT. Its translation is CASSPWTSGGLVGELFF.

This clone came up a few times. The gene calls are TRBV30 and TRBJ2-3; tentatively, D is TRBD2 (6 bases). The germline gives CDR1 GTSNPN, CDR2 SVGIG (reference sequence). The CDR3 sequence is 16 residues long. V dropped 6 bases and J dropped 2 bases, with 21 bases sitting between them. CDR3 loop: CACETYGTVNTDTQYF. The CDR3 DNA reads as TGTGCCTGCGAAACCTACGGGACTGTCAACACAGATACGCAGTATTTT.

The V gene is TRBV6-5, the J gene TRBJ1-3; D uncertain. This CDR3 has 11 residues. CDR1 and CDR2 (germline): MNHEY, SVGAGI. V shed 7 bases and J shed 4 bases, with 5 bases lying between them. The CDR3 is CASKSGNTIYF. The CDR3 bases are TGTGCCAGCAAATCGGGAAACACCATATATTTT.

The CDR3 region is CASRLAGSNEQFF. The CDR3 region has the DNA TGTGCCAGCAGACTAGCGGGGTCCAATGAGCAGTTCTTC. The chain combines TRBV27 with TRBJ2-1, with 10 bases lining up with TRBD2. Germline V gene sequence: CDR1 MNHEY, CDR2 SMNVEV (reference sequence). V was pared by 6 bases and J by 6 bases, with 2 bases of the junction left unmatched. CDR3 length: 13 amino acids.

This clone was recorded only once. The CDR3 protein is CATSSGRGPQETQYF. The CDR3 DNA follows: TGTGCCACTTCTTCCGGGAGGGGGCCCCAAGAGACCCAGTACTTC. The J gene is TRBJ2-5, the V gene TRBV19, with D possibly matching TRBD2 (8 bases). From germline, CDR1 is LNHDA and CDR2 SQIVND (reference sequence). This CDR3 region has 15 residues. The V and J ends lost 10 bases and 1 base respectively, with 19 bases between them.